These 25 T cell receptor beta chains were all obtained from the same sample, sequenced in a study of CD8 T cells in Susac syndrome. Reverse transcription of roughly 0.5 to 1 ug RNA was performed with random hexamers. MiXCR was run by TCRdb on the immunoSEQ multiplex PCR reads, yielding one entry per CDR3 protein. Among 150,000 or so distinct CDR3 sequences listed, approximately 90% were seen once. Sequencing input: CD4+ T cells from PBMCs. Receptor source: a human donor in good health.

The chain joins TRBV7-2 to TRBJ2-3, with D possibly TRBD2 on 5 matching bases. The CDR3 loop spans 14 amino acids. Germline V gene lookup returns CDR1 SGHTA and CDR2 FQGNSA. The ends were cut back, 5 bases at V and 5 bases at J, with 14 bases in the middle. The CDR3 nucleotides are TGTGCCAGCAGCCTCGGCACTAGTGGAGATACGCAGTATTTT. It yields the protein CASSLGTSGDTQYF.

The rearrangement uses TRBV6-2 or TRBV6-3 and TRBJ2-1, with D unresolved. The germline V gene encodes CDR1 MNHEY and CDR2 SVGEGT. The length of the CDR3 is 15 residues. V was pared by 4 bases and J by 3 bases, with 13 bases between. The CDR3 DNA sequence: TGTGCCAGCAGTTTCGACGCTCCGAACTACAATGAGCAGTTCTTC. Its protein is CASSFDAPNYNEQFF.

The chain couples TRBV18 to TRBJ2-5, with D possibly matching TRBD1 (6 bases). Between the trimmed V and J ends, which lost 4 bases and 4 bases, there was a span of 13 bases. CDR3 length: 14 residues. The germline gives CDR1 KGHSH, CDR2 LQKENI. In DNA form, the CDR3 reads TGTGCCAGCTCACTCCTAGGGGGAGTAGAGACCCAGTACTTC. Residues: CASSLLGGVETQYF.

This chain connects TRBV6-1 to TRBJ2-5, with TRBD1 matching 9 bases. Germline loops: CDR1 MNHNS, CDR2 SASEGT. The length of the CDR3 is 14 residues. V trimming: 7 bases; J trimming: 4 bases; junction bases outside the gene matches: 7. CDR3 sequence: CASNHRGHGETQYF. CDR3 nucleotide sequence: TGTGCCAGCAACCACAGGGGGCACGGAGAGACCCAGTACTTC.

V and J are TRBV6-2 or TRBV6-3 and TRBJ2-1; 10 nucleotides line up with TRBD2. The CDR3 runs 18 residues. Losses at the gene ends were 0 bases for V and 0 bases for J; bases not matched to a gene: 5. Germline-derived CDR1 and CDR2 are MNHEY and SVGEGT. As DNA, the CDR3 is TGTGCCAGCAGTTACTCGAGCGGGGGGGCCTTCTCCTACAATGAGCAGTTCTTC. Translation: CASSYSSGGAFSYNEQFF.

This chain links TRBV4-1 with TRBJ2-1; D is possibly TRBD1 (6 bases). Trimming took off 2 bases at V and 5 bases at J, with 13 bases between the two ends. Germline assignment: CDR1 MGHRA and CDR2 YSYEKL. The CDR3 length is 15 residues. The CDR3 loop is CASSQPHRTDNEQFF. Written as DNA, the CDR3 is TGCGCCAGCAGCCAACCTCACCGGACAGACAATGAGCAGTTCTTC.

In DNA form, the CDR3 reads TGTGCCAGCAGCCCTAAATCAGGGGGCACCTACGAGCAGTACTTC. Protein: CASSPKSGGTYEQYF. The genes are TRBV7-9 and TRBJ2-7; 8 nucleotides line up with TRBD1. The CDR3 loop spans 15 amino acids. Germline CDR1 SEHNR, CDR2 FQNEAQ (reference sequence). Trimming cost V 5 bases and J 2 bases; bases outside gene matches: 8.

The V call is TRBV29-1, the J call TRBJ2-3; D perhaps matches TRBD2 (6 bases). Germline CDR1 is SQVTM and CDR2 is ANQGSEA. The CDR3 is 14 amino acids. The V end was cut by 7 bases, the J end by 0 bases, with 14 bases between. The CDR3 region is CSARGTASTDTQYF. The CDR3 DNA reads as TGCAGCGCCCGCGGGACGGCTAGCACAGATACGCAGTATTTT.

The J gene is TRBJ2-4, the V gene TRBV3-1; the D is unclear. This CDR3 comprises 14 residues. V was cut by 1 base and J by 4 bases, with 8 bases left in between. Germline V gives CDR1 LGHDT, CDR2 YNNKEL (reference sequence). CDR3 coding DNA: TGTGCCAGCAGCCAAGGGGCCCGAAAAAACATTCAGTACTTC. It encodes CASSQGARKNIQYF.

The chain links TRBV5-6 to TRBJ2-5, with 10 bases lining up with TRBD2. V was pared by 1 base and J by 2 bases, with 5 bases of the junction left unmatched. This CDR3 comprises 16 residues. Germline lookup yields CDR1 SGHDT and CDR2 YYEEEE. The chain's CDR3 is CASSLIVAGGQETQYF. The DNA for the CDR3 is TGTGCCAGCAGCTTGATCGTAGCGGGGGGACAAGAGACCCAGTACTTC.

This chain connects TRBV5-4 to TRBJ2-5; D may match TRBD1 or TRBD2 (6 bases each). The CDR3 sequence is 15 residues long. Germline values: CDR1 SGHNT, CDR2 YYREEE (reference sequence). Trimming removed 4 bases at V and 3 bases at J, with 16 bases between. CDR3 sequence (DNA): TGTGCCAGCAGCCCGACGGGGGCCGGGAAAGAGACCCAGTACTTC. Amino acid sequence: CASSPTGAGKETQYF.

The chain has TRBV7-8 and TRBJ1-1; 8 bases are shared with TRBD1. From germline, CDR1 is SGHVS and CDR2 FQNEAQ. The V and J ends lost 4 bases and 7 bases, in that order; junction bases with no gene match: 5. The CDR3 is 13 residues long. The CDR3 nucleotides read TGTGCCAGCAGCTCGACAGGGGAAGGTGAAGCTTTCTTT. This codes for CASSSTGEGEAFF. Drawing the rest from reference TRBV7-8 and TRBJ1-1, the complete variable domain is GAGVSQSPRYKVAKRGQDVALRCDPISGHVSLFWYQQALGQGPEFLTYFQNEAQLDKSGLPSDRFFAERPEGSVSTLKIQRTQQEDSAVYLCASSSTGEGEAFFGQGTRLTVV.

The chain links TRBV29-1 to TRBJ2-1; D call uncertain. The V end was cut by 1 base, the J end by 6 bases, with 10 bases between. CDR3 size: 13 residues. The germline CDR1 and CDR2 sequences are SQVTM and ANQGSEA. CDR3 sequence: CSVEGVSGNEQFF. CDR3 DNA: TGCAGCGTTGAAGGGGTGTCAGGCAATGAGCAGTTCTTC.

The rearrangement joins TRBV24-1 to TRBJ2-3; maybe TRBD1 (5 bases). There are 14 residues in the CDR3. In germline, CDR1 is KGHDR, CDR2 SFDVKD. V lost 4 bases to trimming and J lost 0 bases, with 7 bases between them. For the CDR3, the DNA is TGTGCCACCAGTGACCGACAGAGCACAGATACGCAGTATTTT. It is translated as CATSDRQSTDTQYF.

This clonotype has only one observation. The chain recombines TRBV4-1 with TRBJ2-3; TRBD2 matches 10 bases. This CDR3 has 18 residues. V gave up 4 bases and J gave up 4 bases; unmatched junction bases: 14. Germline CDR1 is MGHRA and CDR2 is YSYEKL. CDR3 DNA sequence: TGCGCCAGCAGCCGCCTCTTCGGTAGCGGGAGGCGGGCAGATACGCAGTATTTT. Its protein product is CASSRLFGSGRRADTQYF.

V usage is TRBV28 and J usage is TRBJ1-1; D might be TRBD1 (6 bases). Germline CDR1 is MDHEN and CDR2 is SYDVKM. Trimming stripped 7 bases from V and 5 bases from J, with 8 bases between. The CDR3 runs 11 residues. DNA of the CDR3: TGTGCCAGCAAAGGGGGGACTGAAGCTTTCTTT. Its protein product is CASKGGTEAFF.

The rearrangement joins TRBV20-1 to TRBJ2-7; 14 nucleotides agree with TRBD2. J lost 3 bases, V lost 6 bases, and 4 bases had no gene match. The CDR3 consists of 14 residues. Germline CDR1 DFQATT, CDR2 SNEGSKA (reference sequence). The CDR3 DNA reads as TGCAGTGCGGGACTAGCGGGGGTAAACTACGAGCAGTACTTC. Protein product: CSAGLAGVNYEQYF.

This chain connects TRBV3-1 to TRBJ1-3; D possibly corresponds to TRBD1 (6 bases). Trimming cost V 2 bases and J 2 bases, with 7 bases left between them. Germline V gene sequence: CDR1 LGHDT, CDR2 YNNKEL (reference sequence). The CDR3 loop spans 14 amino acids. The DNA for the CDR3 is TGTGCCAGCAGCCAAAGGGGGGCTGGAAACACCATATATTTT. It yields the protein CASSQRGAGNTIYF.

The CDR3 is CASSLLQFYNEQFF. In nucleotides, the CDR3 is TGTGCCAGCAGTTTGTTACAGTTTTACAATGAGCAGTTCTTC. The chain uses TRBV12-3 or TRBV12-4 and TRBJ2-1; D call uncertain. This CDR3 spans 14 amino acids. Trimming shortened V by 3 bases and J by 4 bases, and 10 bases separated the two germline ends.

This chain uses TRBV6-2 or TRBV6-3 with TRBJ2-3; D could derive from TRBD1 or TRBD2 (5 bases each). Trimming stripped 6 bases from V and 1 base from J, with 11 bases between. The V gene's germline CDR1 is MNHEY and CDR2 SVGEGT. This CDR3 contains 14 residues. As DNA, the CDR3 is TGTGCCAGCAGCGACCCGGGGCGCACAGATACGCAGTATTTT. Protein sequence: CASSDPGRTDTQYF.

This sequence joins TRBV12-3 or TRBV12-4 and TRBJ2-4; D remains ambiguous. CDR3 length equals 12 residues. V gave up 5 bases and J gave up 6 bases, with 8 bases separating them. Here the CDR3 DNA reads TGTGCCAGCAGTATCGGCCGAAACATTCAGTACTTC. Residues: CASSIGRNIQYF.

The chain recombines TRBV7-2 with TRBJ2-1, with 12 bases fitting TRBD2. Looked up from germline, CDR1 is SGHTA and CDR2 is FQGNSA. V trimming: 1 base; J trimming: 6 bases; junction bases outside the gene matches: 7. The CDR3 is 17 residues long. CDR3 sequence (DNA): TGTGCCAGCAGCTTAGAGTGGCCTAGCGGGGGGGCCAATGAGCAGTTCTTC. Translated: CASSLEWPSGGANEQFF.

The chain has TRBV30 and TRBJ2-7; D is perhaps TRBD2 (6 bases). Trimming shortened V by 4 bases and J by 12 bases, and 22 bases separated the two germline ends. CDR3 size: 13 residues. The germline V gene has CDR1 GTSNPN and CDR2 SVGIG (reference sequence). The CDR3 region has the DNA TGTGCCTGGACCTCCGGATTGGAGGGGAGTCCGTACTTC. Protein sequence: CAWTSGLEGSPYF. The whole variable domain, remainder taken from reference TRBV30 and TRBJ2-7, is SQTIHQWPATLVQPVGSPLSLECTVEGTSNPNLYWYRQAAGRGLQLLFYSVGIGQISSEVPQNLSASRPQDRQFILSSKKLLLSDSGFYLCAWTSGLEGSPYFGPGTRLTVT.

The chain has TRBV7-2 and TRBJ1-5; D is undetermined. The CDR3 spans 13 residues. The germline V gene encodes CDR1 SGHTA and CDR2 FQGNSA. Trimming took 1 base from V and 11 from J, leaving 12 bases between them. CDR3 DNA sequence: TGTGCCAGCAGCTTAGTTGCGGCCGCCGCCCAGCATTTT. It specifies CASSLVAAAAQHF.

The chain links TRBV7-8 to TRBJ1-2, with D uncertain. Trimming took off 1 base at V and 3 bases at J, with 9 bases between the two ends. This CDR3 is built from 14 residues. Per the germline V gene, CDR1 is SGHVS and CDR2 is FQNEAQ. This CDR3 reads CASSLGGSYYGYTF. In DNA, the CDR3 is TGTGCCAGCAGCTTAGGTGGCTCCTACTATGGCTACACCTTC.